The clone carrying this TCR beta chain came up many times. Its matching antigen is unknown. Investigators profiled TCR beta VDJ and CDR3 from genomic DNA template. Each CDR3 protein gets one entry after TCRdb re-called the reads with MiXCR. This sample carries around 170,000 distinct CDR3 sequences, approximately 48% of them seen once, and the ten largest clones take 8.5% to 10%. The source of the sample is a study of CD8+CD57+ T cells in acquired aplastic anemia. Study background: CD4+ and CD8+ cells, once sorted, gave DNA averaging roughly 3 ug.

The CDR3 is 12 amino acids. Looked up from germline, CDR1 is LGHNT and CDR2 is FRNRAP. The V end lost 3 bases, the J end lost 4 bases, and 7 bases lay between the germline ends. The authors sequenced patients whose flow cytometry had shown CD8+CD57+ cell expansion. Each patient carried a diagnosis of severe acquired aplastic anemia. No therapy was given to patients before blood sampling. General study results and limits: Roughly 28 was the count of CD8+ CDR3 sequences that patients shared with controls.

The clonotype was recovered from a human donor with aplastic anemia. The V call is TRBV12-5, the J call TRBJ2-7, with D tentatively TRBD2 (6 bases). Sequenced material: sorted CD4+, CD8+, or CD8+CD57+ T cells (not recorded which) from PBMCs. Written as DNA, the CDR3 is TGTGCTAGTGGTTTCGGGGGTTACGAGCAGTACTTC. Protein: CASGFGGYEQYF.